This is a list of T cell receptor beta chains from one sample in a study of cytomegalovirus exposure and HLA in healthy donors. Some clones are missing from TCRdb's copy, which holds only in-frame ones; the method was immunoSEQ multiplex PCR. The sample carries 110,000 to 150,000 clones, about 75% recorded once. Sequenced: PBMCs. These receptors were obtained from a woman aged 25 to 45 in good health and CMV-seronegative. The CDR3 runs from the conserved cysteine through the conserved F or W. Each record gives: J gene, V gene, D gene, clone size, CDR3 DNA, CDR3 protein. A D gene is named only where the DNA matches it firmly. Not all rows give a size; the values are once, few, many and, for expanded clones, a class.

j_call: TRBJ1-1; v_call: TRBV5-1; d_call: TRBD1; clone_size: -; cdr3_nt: TGCGCCAGCAGCGGACAGGGAGGTGGCACTGAAGCTTTCTTT; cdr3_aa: CASSGQGGGTEAFF
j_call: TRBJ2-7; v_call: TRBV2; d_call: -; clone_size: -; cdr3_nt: TGTGCCACTAAACCCCGGGCCGGGGCCTACGAGCAGTACTTC; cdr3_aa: CATKPRAGAYEQYF
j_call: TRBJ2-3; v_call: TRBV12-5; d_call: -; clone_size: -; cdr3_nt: TGTGCTAGTGGTCCCGTTGCAGATACGCAGTATTTT; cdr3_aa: CASGPVADTQYF
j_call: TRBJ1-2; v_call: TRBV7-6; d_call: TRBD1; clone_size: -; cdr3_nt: TGTGCCAGCAGCGACCGACAGGGGGCGGATGGCTACACCTTC; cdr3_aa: CASSDRQGADGYTF
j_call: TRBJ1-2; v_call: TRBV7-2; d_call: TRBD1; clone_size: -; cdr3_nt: TGTGCCAGCAGCCCTGGAGGGGGCAGTGACTATGGCTACACCTTC; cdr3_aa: CASSPGGGSDYGYTF
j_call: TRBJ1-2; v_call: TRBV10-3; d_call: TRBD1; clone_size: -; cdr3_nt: TGTGCCATCAGTGACCTCGGGACAGATGCTTCTAACTATGGCTACACCTTC; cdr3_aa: CAISDLGTDASNYGYTF
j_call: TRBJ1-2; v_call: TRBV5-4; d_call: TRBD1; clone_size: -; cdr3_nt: TGTGCCAGCAGCCTCGTGACAGGGTCTCTAAATGGCTACACCTTC; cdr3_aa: CASSLVTGSLNGYTF
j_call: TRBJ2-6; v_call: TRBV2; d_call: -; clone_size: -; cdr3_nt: TGTGCCAGCAGTAGAGGCCTGTCCTCTGGGGCCAACGTCCTGACTTTC; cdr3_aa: CASSRGLSSGANVLTF
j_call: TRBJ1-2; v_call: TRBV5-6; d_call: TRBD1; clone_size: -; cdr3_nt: TGTGCCAGCAGCTCCCGGACAGGGGATGGCTACACCTTC; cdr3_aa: CASSSRTGDGYTF
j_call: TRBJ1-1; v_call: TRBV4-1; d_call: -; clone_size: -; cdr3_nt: TGCGCCAGCAGCCAAGAATATGCGGGCGACACTGAAGCTTTCTTT; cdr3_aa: CASSQEYAGDTEAFF
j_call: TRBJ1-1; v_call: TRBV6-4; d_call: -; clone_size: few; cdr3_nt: TGTGCCAGCAGTGAGGGGAGGGGGACTGAAGCTTTCTTT; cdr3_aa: CASSEGRGTEAFF
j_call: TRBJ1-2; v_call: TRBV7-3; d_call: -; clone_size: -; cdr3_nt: TGTGCCAGCAGCTTAACTGGCAGGTCCGATGGCTACACCTTC; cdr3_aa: CASSLTGRSDGYTF
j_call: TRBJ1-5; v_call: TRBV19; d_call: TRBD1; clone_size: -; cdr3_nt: TGTGCCAGTAGTATAGAGGGACAGGGGGCTTATCAGCCCCAGCATTTT; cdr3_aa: CASSIEGQGAYQPQHF
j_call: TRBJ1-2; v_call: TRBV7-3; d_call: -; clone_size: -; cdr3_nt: TGTGCCAGCAGCTTAACAGGGACTCGGGATGGCTACACCTTC; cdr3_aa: CASSLTGTRDGYTF
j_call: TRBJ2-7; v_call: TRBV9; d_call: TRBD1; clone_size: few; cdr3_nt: TGTGCCAGCAGCGTAGGGGTGGGACAGATCTCCTACGAGCAGTACTTC; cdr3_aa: CASSVGVGQISYEQYF
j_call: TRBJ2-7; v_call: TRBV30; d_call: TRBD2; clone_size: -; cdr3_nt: TGTGCCTGGAGTGGCCTAGCGGGGGGTCTGAGCTCCTACGAGCAGTACTTC; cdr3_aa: CAWSGLAGGLSSYEQYF
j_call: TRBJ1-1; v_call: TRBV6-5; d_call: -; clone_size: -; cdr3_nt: TGTGCCAGCAGGGGGGGGGTTGGAGCGGCTTTCTTT; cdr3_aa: CASRGGVGAAFF
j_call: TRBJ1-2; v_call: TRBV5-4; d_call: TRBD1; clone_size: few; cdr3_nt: TGTGCCAGCAGCTTGGGGGACAGGGGGATTCCCTATGGCTACACCTTC; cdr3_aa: CASSLGDRGIPYGYTF
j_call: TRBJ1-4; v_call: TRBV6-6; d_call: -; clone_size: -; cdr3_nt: TGTGCCAGCCGGGGGAGTGCAACTAATGAAAAACTGTTTTTT; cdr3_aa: CASRGSATNEKLFF
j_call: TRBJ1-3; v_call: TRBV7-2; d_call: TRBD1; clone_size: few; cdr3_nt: TGTGCCAGCAGCTTAGAGGGGGCCCCTGGAAACACCATATATTTT; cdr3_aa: CASSLEGAPGNTIYF
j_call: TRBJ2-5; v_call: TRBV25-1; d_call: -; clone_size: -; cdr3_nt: TGTGCCAGCAGTGAAGGGGGGACCCTGATTAAAGAGACCCAGTACTTC; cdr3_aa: CASSEGGTLIKETQYF
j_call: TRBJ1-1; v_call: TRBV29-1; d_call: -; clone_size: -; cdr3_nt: TGCAGCGTTACAGCCATCACTGAAGCTTTCTTT; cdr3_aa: CSVTAITEAFF
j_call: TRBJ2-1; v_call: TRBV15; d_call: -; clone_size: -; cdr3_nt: TGTGCCACCAGCAGAGATCCGACAGGTCTTTCCTACAATGAGCAGTTCTTC; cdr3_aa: CATSRDPTGLSYNEQFF
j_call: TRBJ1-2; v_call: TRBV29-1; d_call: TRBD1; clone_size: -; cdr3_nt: TGCAGCGTTGATTTACAGGGGGCAAATGGCTACACCTTC; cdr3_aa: CSVDLQGANGYTF
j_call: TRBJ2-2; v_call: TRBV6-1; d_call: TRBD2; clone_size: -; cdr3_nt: TGTGCCAGCAGTGAAGTAAGGCTAGCGGGGAAGCCCGGGGAGCTGTTTTTT; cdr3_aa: CASSEVRLAGKPGELFF
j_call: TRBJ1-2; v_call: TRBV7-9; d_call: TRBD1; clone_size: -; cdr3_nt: TGTGCCAGCAGCCTATGGGACAGCCCTAACTATGGCTACACCTTC; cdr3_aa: CASSLWDSPNYGYTF
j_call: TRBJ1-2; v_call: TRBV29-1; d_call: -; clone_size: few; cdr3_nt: TGCAGCGTTGAAGTAGGAGGTGGCTACACCTTC; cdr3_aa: CSVEVGGGYTF
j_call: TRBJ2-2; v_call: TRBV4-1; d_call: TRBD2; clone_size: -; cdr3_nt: TGCGCCAGCAGCCAAGGGGCGCTAGCGGGAAACACCGGGGAGCTGTTTTTT; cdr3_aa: CASSQGALAGNTGELFF
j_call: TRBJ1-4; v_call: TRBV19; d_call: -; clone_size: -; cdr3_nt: TGTGCCAGTAGTAGAGTTCGCGGTCCACGGAATGAAAAACTGTTTTTT; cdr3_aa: CASSRVRGPRNEKLFF
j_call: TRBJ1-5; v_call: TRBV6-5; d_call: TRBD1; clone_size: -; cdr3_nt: TGTGCCAGCAAGCAAACAGGGGGCCAGCCCCAGCATTTT; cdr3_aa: CASKQTGGQPQHF
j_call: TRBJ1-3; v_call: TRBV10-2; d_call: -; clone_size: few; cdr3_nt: TGCGCCAGCGCCCCTTGGCAGGCGACCCAGGCTGGAAACACCATATATTTT; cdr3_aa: CASAPWQATQAGNTIYF
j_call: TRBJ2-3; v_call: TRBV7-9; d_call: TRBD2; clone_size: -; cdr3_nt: TGTGCCAGCAGCTCGGGACTAGCGCCAACAGATACGCAGTATTTT; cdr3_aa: CASSSGLAPTDTQYF
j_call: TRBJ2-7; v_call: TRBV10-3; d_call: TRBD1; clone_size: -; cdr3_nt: TGTGCCATCAGTCCGGGACAGCCTAACGAGCAGTACTTC; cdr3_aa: CAISPGQPNEQYF
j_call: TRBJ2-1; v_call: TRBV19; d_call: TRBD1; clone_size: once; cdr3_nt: TGTGCCAGTAGTTCTCCCCGGGACAGGGGGGGCAATGAGCAGTTCTTC; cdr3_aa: CASSSPRDRGGNEQFF
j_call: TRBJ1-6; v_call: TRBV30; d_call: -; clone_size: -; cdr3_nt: TGTGCCTGGGGTAACACAGGTGATTCACCCCTCCACTTT; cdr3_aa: CAWGNTGDSPLHF
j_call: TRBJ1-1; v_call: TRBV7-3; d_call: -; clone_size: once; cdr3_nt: TGTGCCAGCAGCGATACAGGGCGCACTGAAGCTTTCTTT; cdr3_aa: CASSDTGRTEAFF
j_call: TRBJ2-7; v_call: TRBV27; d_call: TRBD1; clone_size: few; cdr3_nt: TGTGCCAGCAGTTTAGTTGGGACAGGGGGCCCCTACGAGCAGTACTTC; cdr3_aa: CASSLVGTGGPYEQYF
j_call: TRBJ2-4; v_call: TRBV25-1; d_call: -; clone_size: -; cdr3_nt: TGTGCCAGCAGTGGTCGACAGTCCCTAGCCAAAAACATTCAGTACTTC; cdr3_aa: CASSGRQSLAKNIQYF
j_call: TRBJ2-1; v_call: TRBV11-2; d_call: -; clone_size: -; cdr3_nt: TGTGCCAGCAGCTTGCAGGAAGGCGCCTACAATGAGCAGTTCTTC; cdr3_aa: CASSLQEGAYNEQFF
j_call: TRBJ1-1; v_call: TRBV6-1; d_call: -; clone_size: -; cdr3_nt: TGTGCCAGCAGCTCTTACAGCAACACTGAAGCTTTCTTT; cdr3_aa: CASSSYSNTEAFF
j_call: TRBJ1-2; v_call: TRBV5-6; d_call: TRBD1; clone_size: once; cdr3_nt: TGTGCCAGCAGTGAGACATTGGCAGGGGGCAGCGGTGGCTACACCTTC; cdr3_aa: CASSETLAGGSGGYTF
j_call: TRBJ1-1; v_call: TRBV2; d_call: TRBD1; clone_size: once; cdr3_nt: TGTGCCAGCAGCCCCGGGACAGGTTCGGTGGCTGAAGCTTTCTTT; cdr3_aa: CASSPGTGSVAEAFF
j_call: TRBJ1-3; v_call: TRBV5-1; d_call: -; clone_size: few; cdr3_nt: TGCGCCAGCAGCCTTCGGAGCTCTGGAAACACCATATATTTT; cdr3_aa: CASSLRSSGNTIYF
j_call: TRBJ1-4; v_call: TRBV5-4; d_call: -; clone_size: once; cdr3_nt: TGTGCCAGCAGCTTGGCACGGGGGGAAAAACTGTTTTTT; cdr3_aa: CASSLARGEKLFF
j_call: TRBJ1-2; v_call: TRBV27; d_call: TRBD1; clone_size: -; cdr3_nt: TGTGCCAGCGGCGACAGGGGTGGCTACACCTTC; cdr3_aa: CASGDRGGYTF
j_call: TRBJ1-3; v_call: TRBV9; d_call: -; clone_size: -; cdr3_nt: TGTGCCAGCAGCGTCTTTGACAGATTAAGCTCTGGAAACACCATATATTTT; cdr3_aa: CASSVFDRLSSGNTIYF
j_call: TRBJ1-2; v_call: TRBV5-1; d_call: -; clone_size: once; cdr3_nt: TGCGCCAGCAGCCTACCGGCTAACTATGGCTACACCTTC; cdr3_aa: CASSLPANYGYTF
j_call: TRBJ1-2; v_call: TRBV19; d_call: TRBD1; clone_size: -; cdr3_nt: TGTGCCAGTAGTAAGGGGACAGGGAACTATGGCTACACCTTC; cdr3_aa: CASSKGTGNYGYTF
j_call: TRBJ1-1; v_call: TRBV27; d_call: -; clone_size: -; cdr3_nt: TGTGCCAGCAGTTTCGCGTTGAACACTGAAGCTTTCTTT; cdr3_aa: CASSFALNTEAFF